The sequence of this T cell receptor (beta chain) was determined in a study of blood T cell repertoires in COVID-19 (dated by TCRdb to the early 2020s). About the investigation overall: Samples from collaborators originated in the United States, Italy and Spain and spanned both the acute and convalescent phases of COVID-19. Subjects who had been exposed to COVID-19, were actively infected with it, or had recovered from it provided the deeply sampled blood TCRbeta repertoires that made up the dataset. Nearly every sample came with metadata listing a de-identified subject ID, COVID-19 status, age in years and sex. The samples were drawn from two sources: the first 160 participants of the ongoing ImmuneRACE study, and 1,200 or so subjects contributed by 6 global collaborators. HLA class I and class II types, where available, came from metadata supplied by the sample provider rather than from assay-based typing. The material from the prospective study consisted of cDNA or gDNA derived from T cells, B-cell-depleted T cells, or PBMCs. The repertoires were released in a freely available public database meant as a resource for research on the immune response to SARS-CoV-2.

In the prospective study, participants were about 18 to 100 years old, resided in about two dozen geographic areas of the United States, and were enrolled through a virtual design. In the prospective study, participants were assigned to cohorts based on the clinical history participants reported in a screening survey and a study questionnaire. Each participant in the prospective study had whole blood, serum and a nasopharyngeal or oropharyngeal swab collected by mobile phlebotomists. Prospective study participants could optionally give additional blood draws and questionnaires over a 2-month period. Prospective study blood samples were shipped either frozen or at room temperature before DNA extraction. Looking up the germline V gene yields CDR1 SNHLY and CDR2 FYNNEI. The CDR3 numbers 14 residues from cysteine through phenylalanine. Kept here is only the CDR3 DNA, which spans 42 bases and is read in frame from base 1. V and J lose 6 bases and 1 base, and a span of 13 bases separates them.

Overall results and qualifications from the work: How much clinical and demographic metadata was included differed by source and by participant, and the metadata was provided uncurated.

The immunoSEQ Assay, a bias-controlled multiplex PCR, was used to amplify TCRbeta CDR3 regions from genomic DNA. The paper's data handling went like this. The number of nucleated cells in each sample was estimated from the amplification of reference gene primers within the assay. To quantify the absolute abundance of each unique TCRbeta CDR3 rearrangement, sequence reads were collapsed and filtered. For each sample, productive Simpson clonality was calculated by taking the square root of Simpson's diversity index across productive rearrangements. TCRdb took this table from immuneACCESS and kept in-frame rearrangements with V and J called. Such tables lack part of the clones; where checked against another copy, unresolved V genes explain under half of the gap, and the rest is unexplained. The V and J calls and clone size were taken over from that table, and D and trimming were inferred from the DNA. The sample profile shows approximately 220,000 clones; 86% of them were found once. 3% to 4.5% of the sample goes to the ten largest clones.

This clone has a single count. Its recognized antigen is unknown. Per-nucleotide qualities are absent, and no much larger clonotype sits a single base away. The rearrangement combines TRBV2 with TRBJ2-7, and the D gene may be TRBD1, 5 bases matching. Source material: PBMCs or T cells enriched from blood (not recorded which). The sequence derives from a woman aged 40-49 years with acute COVID-19. The CDR3 region reads CASRGRGFSYEQYF. The DNA reads as follows: TGTGCCAGCAGGGGGCGTGGGTTTTCCTACGAGCAGTACTTC.